This T cell receptor beta chain was identified during a study of blood T cells in healthy people across ages. The study's findings and limits: PBMC samples, being unsorted, prevented any conclusive comparison of naive and antigen-experienced cells. Versus aged donors, long-lived donors had higher diversity and more naive CD4+ cells.

The length of the CDR3 is 18 residues. The junction had 13 bases not matched to a gene; V was cut back by 5 bases and J by 2 bases. It was with a sample-barcoded 5' primer and a J-beta primer mix that a second PCR of roughly 6 to 12 cycles was run. TCRdb re-derived calls from the 5' RACE reads in MiXCR, one entry per CDR3 protein. The sample lists about 970,000 distinct CDR3 sequences; roughly 51% were seen once. A word on this clonotype: What it recognizes is unknown.

Sequenced material: blood. The V call is TRBV12-3 or TRBV12-4, the J call TRBJ2-5; 11 bases align to TRBD2. This clonotype was obtained from a woman between 55 and 75 years old in good health. The DNA of the CDR3 is TGTGCCAGCAGTCCAGGGACTAGCGGCGATCAGGGACAAGAGACCCAGTACTTC. It translates to CASSPGTSGDQGQETQYF.